This TCR beta chain was recorded in a study of regulatory T cells in long-lasting Graves disease. In the study overall: Persistence in Graves' disease denoted antithyroid drug use beyond 5 years alongside positive TSH receptor antibodies.

Findings of the study overall: TRBV28, TRBJ1-2 and TRBJ2-5 were segments that persistent disease favored.

The CDR3 sequence is 15 residues long. The germline V gene encodes CDR1 MNHEY and CDR2 SMNVEV (reference sequence). The V gene lost 5 bases and the J gene lost 7 bases, with 18 bases spanning the gap. Investigators prepared the TCR beta libraries by applying iRepertoire HTBI primers and Arm-PCR of CDR3 regions. TCRdb reanalysed the multiplex PCR reads using MiXCR and keeps one entry per CDR3 protein. This repertoire shows approximately 690,000 distinct CDR3 sequences, around 30% found once; its top ten account for about 42%. Details on this clonotype: Its antigen is undetermined.

The time point denotes: persistent/refractory GD, antithyroid drugs over 5 years with positive TRAb. Following extraction of RNA from PBMCs, that RNA was used to make the TCR library. The peripheral blood volume drawn was 7 to 10 milliliters, and it was collected into EDTA tubes. The V gene is TRBV27, the J gene TRBJ2-1; D unresolved. Sequencing used peripheral blood mononuclear cells (PBMCs), obtained when the disease was refractory, from a patient treated with antithyroid drugs. The origin of this receptor is a female donor with Graves disease. The CDR3 sequence: CASSRRLPYWNEQFF. CDR3 bases: TGTGCCAGCAGTCGCCGGCTGCCCTACTGGAATGAGCAGTTCTTC.